This T cell receptor beta chain was observed in a study of cytomegalovirus exposure and HLA in healthy donors. The overall study: The 120 validation repertoires and the roughly 680 first-cohort repertoires shared a platform, a later analysis reported. Study-wide results and limits: Most TCR sequences were rare, but some public TCRs occurred in many donors. Associated with cytomegalovirus, according to the listing, were 164 TCR beta chains. First-cohort TCR clusters tended to co-occur in the 90 to 150 validation repertoires, a later analysis found.

With regard to this clone: The target antigen is unknown.

Germline loops: CDR1 SGHVS, CDR2 FNYEAQ. V gave up 3 bases and J gave up 1 base, with 9 bases separating them. The CDR3 runs 14 residues. The repertoire was sequenced with immunoSEQ multiplex PCR; TCRdb's copy has only in-frame clones and lacks some. The sample yields 100,000 or so clones, about 88% seen once. What was sequenced was PBMCs. The TCR sequence derives from a woman younger than 30 in good health and CMV-seropositive. The rearrangement links TRBV7-6 to TRBJ1-1; possible D gene TRBD1, 5 bases. The CDR3 region is CASSLAQGNTEAFF. The CDR3 nucleotides read TGTGCCAGCAGCTTGGCTCAGGGGAACACTGAAGCTTTCTTT.